This T cell receptor (beta chain) was identified in a study of CD8 T cells in Susac syndrome. Controls were age- and sex-matched healthy donors. Negative isolation was applied to CD8+ and CD4+ T cells, and FACS enrichment was applied to TEMRA cells. Random hexamers served to reverse transcribe roughly 0.45 to 1 ug RNA. Across 54 Vbeta and 13 Jbeta, immunoSEQ multiplex PCR amplified TCR beta CDR3. TCRdb ran MiXCR on the immunoSEQ multiplex PCR reads and lists one entry per CDR3 protein. Of about 200,000 distinct CDR3 sequences in the sample, roughly 95% were seen once. V was cut by 0 bases and J by 4 bases, with 10 bases left in between. The CDR3 contains 15 residues. CDR1 is SGHNT, CDR2 YYREEE, per germline (reference sequence).

The rearrangement links TRBV5-4 to TRBJ2-2; D is uncertain. The clonotype comes from a human donor in good health. Sequencing was carried out using CD4+ T cells from PBMCs. The CDR3 nucleotides read TGTGCCAGCAGCTTGGTCGCTGACCTCACCGGGGAGCTGTTTTTT. Translation gives CASSLVADLTGELFF.